A selection of T cell receptor beta chains follows, all from one sample in a study of blood T cell repertoires in COVID-19. Assay used: immunoSEQ multiplex PCR; TCRdb lists only in-frame clones, some missing. The sample has more than 95,000 clones, 85% to 90% seen once. Sequencing was carried out using peripheral blood. The origin of the receptors is a man between 50 and 59 years old with acute or convalescent COVID-19. The CDR3 runs from the conserved cysteine through the conserved F or W. The D gene is left open where the match is weak. Clone sizes are given selectively: once, few, many, or a class where the clone is expanded.

abundance	j_gene	d_gene	v_gene	CDR3aa	CDR3nt
NA	TRBJ2-4	NA	TRBV6-5	CASRHPGVAKNIQYF	TGTGCCAGCCGGCACCCGGGAGTAGCCAAAAACATTCAGTACTTC
NA	TRBJ1-5	NA	TRBV24-1	CATSSGGNQPQHF	TGTGCCACCAGTTCGGGGGGTAACCAGCCCCAGCATTTT
NA	TRBJ2-2	NA	TRBV7-2	CASSYEIPTGELFF	TGTGCCAGCAGTTACGAGATCCCAACCGGGGAGCTGTTTTTT
NA	TRBJ1-1	NA	TRBV10-2	CASNPGDTEAFF	TGCGCCAGCAACCCCGGGGACACTGAAGCTTTCTTT
NA	TRBJ2-7	TRBD1	TRBV11-2	CASSRDRSYEQYF	TGTGCCAGCAGCCGGGACAGGAGCTACGAGCAGTACTTC
NA	TRBJ2-7	TRBD1	TRBV2	CASSLDRGPTYEQYF	TGTGCCAGCAGTCTGGACAGGGGGCCTACCTACGAGCAGTACTTC
NA	TRBJ2-7	TRBD1	TRBV5-1	CASSLSGGQYEQYF	TGCGCCAGCAGCTTGTCAGGGGGACAATACGAGCAGTACTTC
NA	TRBJ1-6	NA	TRBV5-1	CASSLTGLGSPLHF	TGCGCCAGCAGCTTGACAGGGCTTGGGTCACCCCTCCACTTT
NA	TRBJ2-1	NA	TRBV14	CASSPSSGYNEQFF	TGTGCCAGCAGCCCCTCCTCAGGTTACAATGAGCAGTTCTTC
NA	TRBJ2-1	TRBD2	TRBV3-1/TRBV3-2	CASSQDITSGNNEQFF	TGTGCCAGCAGCCAAGATATTACTAGCGGGAATAATGAGCAGTTCTTC
NA	TRBJ2-1	TRBD2	TRBV24-1	CATSGGWANNEQFF	TGTGCCACTAGCGGGGGGTGGGCCAACAATGAGCAGTTCTTC
NA	TRBJ2-1	NA	TRBV11-2	CASSSTAREQFF	TGTGCCAGCAGCTCGACAGCAAGGGAGCAGTTCTTC
NA	TRBJ1-6	TRBD1	TRBV6-5	CASRRDSSYNSPLHF	TGTGCCAGCAGGAGGGACAGCTCCTATAATTCACCCCTCCACTTT
NA	TRBJ2-5	NA	TRBV7-2	CASSLVHTYLQETQYF	TGTGCCAGCAGCTTAGTACACACGTATCTTCAGGAGACCCAGTACTTC
NA	TRBJ1-2	NA	TRBV30	CAWSVDIRAASLYGYTF	TGTGCCTGGAGTGTAGATATCAGGGCTGCCTCTCTCTATGGCTACACCTTC
NA	TRBJ1-2	TRBD1	TRBV5-1	CASSLRGTDYGYTF	TGCGCCAGCTCCCTGAGGGGGACAGACTATGGCTACACCTTC
NA	TRBJ2-7	TRBD2	TRBV27	CASSSITGTSVAEQYF	TGTGCCAGCAGTTCAATCACCGGGACTAGCGTAGCCGAGCAGTACTTC
NA	TRBJ2-5	TRBD2	TRBV5-1	CASSSGTSAPGETQYF	TGCGCCAGCAGCTCTGGGACTAGCGCCCCCGGAGAGACCCAGTACTTC
NA	TRBJ1-1	TRBD1	TRBV6-5	CASTRTGTKNTEAFF	TGTGCCAGCACCCGGACAGGGACCAAGAACACTGAAGCTTTCTTT
once	TRBJ2-1	NA	TRBV30	CAWSWRRADNEQFF	TGTGCCTGGAGTTGGCGGCGGGCAGACAATGAGCAGTTCTTC
few	TRBJ1-1	NA	TRBV4-3	CASSLITAGGNPEAFF	TGCGCCAGCAGCCTGATAACCGCCGGGGGTAACCCTGAAGCTTTCTTT
NA	TRBJ2-2	TRBD2	TRBV7-8	CASSLGVLAGAGELFF	TGTGCCAGCAGCTTAGGGGTCCTAGCGGGAGCCGGGGAGCTGTTTTTT
NA	TRBJ2-1	NA	TRBV6-2/TRBV6-3	CASSYSRREGTAEQFF	TGTGCCAGCAGTTACTCGAGAAGAGAAGGGACTGCCGAGCAGTTCTTC
NA	TRBJ2-2	NA	TRBV10-3	CAISGDLFGELFF	TGTGCCATCAGTGGCGACTTGTTCGGGGAGCTGTTTTTT
NA	TRBJ1-3	NA	TRBV20-1	CSAPGGGTIYF	TGCAGTGCCCCAGGCGGCGGGACCATATATTTT
once	TRBJ2-3	TRBD2	TRBV9	CASSPQGGAGVADTQYF	TGTGCCAGCAGCCCCCAGGGCGGTGCGGGAGTGGCAGATACGCAGTATTTT
NA	TRBJ2-3	TRBD2	TRBV12-5	CASGFPGLAGVPDTQYF	TGTGCTAGTGGTTTCCCGGGACTAGCGGGAGTGCCAGATACGCAGTATTTT
NA	TRBJ2-7	TRBD1	TRBV11-3	CASTGGQGNEQYF	TGTGCCAGCACCGGAGGACAGGGGAACGAGCAGTACTTC
NA	TRBJ1-6	NA	TRBV29-1	CSVSVTANSPLHF	TGCAGCGTTTCTGTAACAGCTAATTCACCCCTCCACTTT
NA	TRBJ2-7	TRBD1	TRBV9	CASSAAGGMAYEQYF	TGTGCCAGCAGCGCGGCAGGGGGCATGGCCTACGAGCAGTACTTC
once	TRBJ2-5	TRBD2	TRBV3-1/TRBV3-2	CASSQTSGGYQETQYF	TGTGCCAGCAGTCAGACTAGCGGAGGGTACCAAGAGACCCAGTACTTC
few	TRBJ2-7	TRBD2	TRBV18	CASSPTSGGYEQYF	TGTGCCAGCTCACCGACTAGCGGCGGCTACGAGCAGTACTTC
NA	TRBJ2-7	NA	TRBV30	CAWSQFPHEQYF	TGTGCCTGGAGTCAGTTCCCCCACGAGCAGTACTTC
once	TRBJ2-3	NA	TRBV18	CASSPYRVTDTQYF	TGTGCCAGCTCACCGTACAGGGTCACAGATACGCAGTATTTT
NA	TRBJ1-6	TRBD1	TRBV5-1	CASSPGQGYSPLHF	TGCGCCAGCAGCCCGGGACAGGGGTATTCACCCCTCCACTTT
NA	TRBJ2-3	TRBD2	TRBV5-4	CASSLGLAGADTQYF	TGTGCCAGCAGCTTGGGACTAGCGGGGGCAGATACGCAGTATTTT
NA	TRBJ1-2	NA	TRBV5-1	CASSREGYGYTF	TGCGCCAGCAGCAGGGAGGGCTATGGCTACACCTTC
NA	TRBJ1-3	NA	TRBV6-6	CASNLGGAVGNTIYF	TGTGCCAGCAATCTGGGAGGGGCAGTTGGAAACACCATATATTTT
NA	TRBJ2-5	TRBD1	TRBV7-9	CASTYRDRGQETQYF	TGTGCCAGCACCTACCGGGACAGGGGTCAAGAGACCCAGTACTTC
NA	TRBJ2-7	TRBD1	TRBV27	CASSLSTGQASYEQYF	TGTGCCAGCAGTTTATCGACGGGACAGGCCTCCTACGAGCAGTACTTC
NA	TRBJ2-1	TRBD2	TRBV2	CASTPNGGGFYNEQFF	TGTGCCAGCACTCCTAACGGCGGGGGTTTTTACAATGAGCAGTTCTTC
once	TRBJ2-1	NA	TRBV3-1/TRBV3-2	CASSQQGGLVNEQFF	TGTGCCAGCAGCCAGCAGGGAGGCCTCGTCAATGAGCAGTTCTTC